The 20 T cell receptor beta chains reported below all come from one sample, sequenced in a study of spatial heterogeneity in lung cancer. A single record per CDR3 protein comes from TCRdb applying MiXCR to the 5' RACE reads. The repertoire holds about 6,100 distinct CDR3 sequences, roughly 8% seen once, with around 18% in the top ten. Time point denoted: sample taken at primary tumor resection. This material consisted of normal lung tissue next to the tumor, taken at surgery. The receptor set was obtained from a female donor with early-stage non-small cell lung cancer.

This clonotype was seen ten or more times. The rearrangement joins TRBV6-2 or TRBV6-3 to TRBJ2-7, with 8 bases matching TRBD1. The CDR3 covers 14 residues. Losses at the gene ends were 4 bases for V and 1 base for J; bases not matched to a gene: 3. Germline CDR1 and CDR2: MNHEY and SVGEGT. The CDR3 region has the DNA TGTGCCAGCAGTTCCGGACAGGGTTCCTACGAGCAGTACTTC. Protein sequence: CASSSGQGSYEQYF.

This CDR3 is CANSSPGQGHYGYTF. The CDR3 DNA reads TGTGCCAACAGTTCCCCGGGACAGGGGCACTATGGCTACACCTTC. The rearrangement links TRBV5-6 to TRBJ1-2; 10 bases agree with TRBD1. The CDR3 contains 15 residues. Germline assignment: CDR1 SGHDT and CDR2 YYEEEE. Germline trimming cut 9 bases from V and 3 bases from J; bases unmatched to any gene: 11.

V and J are TRBV14 and TRBJ2-3, with D hard to call. V was clipped by 0 bases and J by 9 bases, with 10 bases between them. This CDR3 is built from 13 residues. Germline CDR1 reads SGHDN; CDR2 reads FVKESK. CDR3 in amino acids: CASSQDLRGTQYF. The CDR3 region has the DNA TGTGCCAGCAGCCAAGATCTACGCGGCACGCAGTATTTT.

Judged by abundance, this clonotype is medium-sized. This chain uses TRBV9 with TRBJ2-5; D is undetermined. The length of the CDR3 is 13 residues. From germline, CDR1 is SGDLS and CDR2 YYNGEE. V gave up 0 bases and J gave up 2 bases, with 5 bases separating them. The CDR3 loop reads CASSVAVQETQYF. DNA for the CDR3: TGTGCCAGCAGCGTAGCAGTACAAGAGACCCAGTACTTC.

This chain links TRBV5-1 with TRBJ1-3; TRBD1 is a possible D gene (6 bases). V lost 4 bases, J lost 2 bases, and 10 bases lay in between. This CDR3 comprises 14 residues. CDR1 and CDR2 (germline): SGHRS, YFSETQ. The CDR3 is CASSLAGAGNTIYF. Here the CDR3 DNA reads TGCGCCAGCAGCCTGGCAGGGGCTGGAAACACCATATATTTT. The full variable domain, in which reference TRBV5-1 and TRBJ1-3 provide the parts outside the CDR3, is KAGVTQTPRYLIKTRGQQVTLSCSPISGHRSVSWYQQTPGQGLQFLFEYFSETQRNKGNFPGRFSGRQFSNSRSEMNVSTLELGDSALYLCASSLAGAGNTIYFGEGSWLTVV.

This clonotype has just a few counts. CDR3 sequence: CASRLGGAGTGELFF. Here the CDR3 DNA reads TGTGCCAGCAGGCTCGGGGGGGCGGGAACCGGGGAGCTGTTTTTT. This chain uses TRBV7-2 with TRBJ2-2; the match to TRBD2 covers 8 bases. The V gene end was trimmed by 6 bases and the J gene end by 5 bases; junction bases not matched to a gene: 8. Looked up from germline, CDR1 is SGHTA and CDR2 is FQGNSA. The CDR3 has 15 amino acids.

This clonotype is labeled as medium-sized. The chain carries TRBV20-1 and TRBJ2-7, with TRBD2 identical over 15 bases. The V gene's germline CDR1 is DFQATT and CDR2 SNEGSKA (reference sequence). The CDR3 extends over 15 amino acids. V lost 3 bases, J lost 9 bases, and 9 bases stayed unmatched. The CDR3 region is CSASEVPGLAGGQYF. DNA for the CDR3: TGCAGTGCTAGTGAGGTCCCGGGACTAGCGGGGGGGCAGTACTTC.

This clonotype was counted only a few times. The J gene is TRBJ1-1, the V gene TRBV5-1; no firm D call. The germline gives CDR1 SGHRS, CDR2 YFSETQ. This CDR3 contains 13 residues. Trimming cost V 0 bases and J 4 bases, with 7 bases left between them. The CDR3 bases are TGCGCCAGCAGCTTGGTAAGGGCCACTGAAGCTTTCTTT. Amino acid sequence: CASSLVRATEAFF. Full variable domain (remainder filled in from reference TRBV5-1 and TRBJ1-1): KAGVTQTPRYLIKTRGQQVTLSCSPISGHRSVSWYQQTPGQGLQFLFEYFSETQRNKGNFPGRFSGRQFSNSRSEMNVSTLELGDSALYLCASSLVRATEAFFGQGTRLTVV.

This clonotype was seen more than once but under ten times. CDR3 in DNA: TGTGCCAGCAGTGCCAGGAGCTCCTACAATGAGCAGTTCTTC. Protein sequence: CASSARSSYNEQFF. The chain links TRBV6-1 to TRBJ2-1; D uncertain. In germline, CDR1 is MNHNS, CDR2 SASEGT. The V gene lost 4 bases and the J gene lost 0 bases, with 7 bases spanning the gap. The CDR3 runs to 14 residues.

This clonotype is categorized as medium-sized. The V call is TRBV2, the J call TRBJ1-1; TRBD1 aligns across 8 bases. The CDR3 covers 14 residues. V was clipped by 3 bases and J by 7 bases; unmatched bases: 7. Germline values: CDR1 SNHLY, CDR2 FYNNEI. CDR3 protein: CASSEDRDRVEAFF. CDR3 nucleotide sequence: TGTGCCAGCAGTGAGGACAGGGATCGGGTTGAAGCTTTCTTT. Full variable domain (remainder filled in from reference TRBV2 and TRBJ1-1): EPEVTQTPSHQVTQMGQEVILRCVPISNHLYFYWYRQILGQKVEFLVSFYNNEISEKSEIFDDQFSVERPDGSNFTLKIRSTKLEDSAMYFCASSEDRDRVEAFFGQGTRLTVV.

This clonotype qualifies as medium-sized. The genes are TRBV5-1 and TRBJ1-1, with D possibly being TRBD1 (5 bases). Between the trimmed V and J ends, which lost 0 bases and 1 base, there was a span of 7 bases. Germline V lookup: CDR1 SGHRS, CDR2 YFSETQ. The CDR3 sequence is 14 residues long. The CDR3 nucleotides are TGCGCCAGCAGCTTGGAAGGGGCGAACACTGAAGCTTTCTTT. This translates into CASSLEGANTEAFF. Filled out from reference TRBV5-1 and TRBJ1-1, the complete variable domain reads KAGVTQTPRYLIKTRGQQVTLSCSPISGHRSVSWYQQTPGQGLQFLFEYFSETQRNKGNFPGRFSGRQFSNSRSEMNVSTLELGDSALYLCASSLEGANTEAFFGQGTRLTVV.

V is TRBV7-9 and J is TRBJ2-7, with D possibly called TRBD1 or TRBD2 (7 bases each). The CDR3 has 15 amino acids. V lost 1 base to trimming and J lost 5 bases, with 15 bases between them. The germline gives CDR1 SEHNR, CDR2 FQNEAQ (reference sequence). This CDR3 is CASSLGAGGVNEQYF. The CDR3 region has the DNA TGTGCCAGCAGCTTAGGGGCAGGGGGGGTGAACGAGCAGTACTTC.

This clonotype is judged medium-sized. The chain carries TRBV10-3 and TRBJ2-2; perhaps D is TRBD1 or TRBD2 (6 bases each). There are 15 residues in the CDR3. Germline assignment: CDR1 ENHRY and CDR2 SYGVKD. With 11 bases removed from V and 7 bases from J, the gap between germline ends came to 23 bases. CDR3 loop: CASQKGGTTGGELFF. CDR3 nucleotides: TGTGCCTCCCAGAAGGGGGGAACGACCGGCGGGGAGCTGTTTTTT.

By its share, this clonotype is medium-sized. This chain joins TRBV27 and TRBJ1-2; D is possibly TRBD1 (6 bases). CDR3 size: 13 residues. Trimming removed 6 bases from V and 2 bases from J, with 10 bases in between. CDR1 and CDR2 (germline): MNHEY, SMNVEV (reference sequence). The CDR3 reads CASRYTGNYGYTF. The CDR3 DNA follows: TGTGCCAGCAGATATACAGGGAACTATGGCTACACCTTC.

In this sample, this clonotype turned up many times. The V call is TRBV2, the J call TRBJ2-1; D is uncertain. Germline CDR1 reads SNHLY; CDR2 reads FYNNEI. Trimming removed 1 base from V and 0 bases from J, with 4 bases in between. CDR3 length equals 14 residues. CDR3 loop: CASSEGSSYNEQFF. The CDR3 DNA sequence: TGTGCCAGCAGTGAAGGTAGCTCCTACAATGAGCAGTTCTTC.

This clonotype is labeled medium-sized (0.01 to 0.1%). The chain combines TRBV6-6 with TRBJ1-2, with unresolved D. V lost 0 bases and J lost 8, with 16 bases in between. CDR3 length: 15 residues. Germline CDR1 reads MNHNY; CDR2 reads SVGAGI (reference sequence). CDR3 sequence: CASSYSPWGTGGYTF. CDR3 nucleotides: TGTGCCAGCAGTTACTCGCCGTGGGGTACGGGCGGCTACACCTTC.

This clonotype was recorded many times. The chain combines TRBV12-3 or TRBV12-4 with TRBJ1-4; D gene ambiguous. Trimming took 5 bases from V and 5 from J, leaving 9 bases between them. There are 13 residues in the CDR3. CDR3 nucleotides: TGTGCCAGCAGTCTTAGGGTGAATGAAAAACTGTTTTTT. Its translation is CASSLRVNEKLFF.

There are a few counts of this clonotype. This chain uses TRBV7-2 with TRBJ2-5; a possible D gene is TRBD2 (5 bases). V shed 0 bases and J shed 10 bases, with 12 bases lying between them. Germline-derived CDR1 and CDR2 are SGHTA and FQGNSA. The CDR3 covers 13 residues. The CDR3 bases are TGTGCCAGCAGCTTAGCGGACCGGGGAGACCAGTACTTC. It yields the protein CASSLADRGDQYF.

Details on this clonotype: A single base separates this from a much larger clone, so it may be a read error. The rearrangement joins TRBV27 to TRBJ1-2; no definite D call. The germline V gene has CDR1 MNHEY and CDR2 SMNVEV (reference sequence). The CDR3 is made up of 14 amino acids. CDR3 protein: CTSSFNRGSYGYTF. CDR3 coding DNA: TGTACCAGCAGTTTCAACCGGGGTTCATATGGCTACACCTTC.

The chain has TRBV4-2 and TRBJ2-5; possible D gene TRBD1, 6 bases. The CDR3 runs 14 residues. V was pared by 5 bases and J by 2 bases, with 12 bases between. In germline, CDR1 is LGHNA, CDR2 YNFKEQ. The CDR3 here is CASSERDIQETQYF. The CDR3 nucleotides are TGTGCCAGCAGCGAACGGGACATTCAAGAGACCCAGTACTTC.